A single T cell receptor beta chain is shown here with its context. What it recognizes is unknown. This sample was included in a study of T cell responses to AZD1222 COVID-19 vaccine. Study conclusions and caveats: The study sampled repertoires only after the peak T cell response. In a largely white British group with more females than males, clonal diversity was possibly underestimated. Researchers report vaccine-associated CD4 TCRs spanning spike, with dominance at 160-218 and 743-854.

Sequenced by immunoSEQ multiplex PCR; TCRdb stores in-frame clones only, minus some. The data contain about 86,000 clones, 88% of them singletons. The material was peripheral blood, obtained 28 days after the second AZD1222 dose. This sequence originates from an adult who received the AZD1222 COVID-19 vaccine.

The CDR3 coding sequence is TGCAGCGTTGAAGAAGGGGTTTATGAGCAGTTCTTC. Amino acids: CSVEEGVYEQFF. The chain is built from TRBV29-1 and TRBJ2-1, with a tentative D call TRBD1 (5 bases). V was clipped by 0 bases and J by 8 bases, with 8 bases between them. The CDR3 extends over 12 amino acids. Germline loops: CDR1 SQVTM, CDR2 ANQGSEA.